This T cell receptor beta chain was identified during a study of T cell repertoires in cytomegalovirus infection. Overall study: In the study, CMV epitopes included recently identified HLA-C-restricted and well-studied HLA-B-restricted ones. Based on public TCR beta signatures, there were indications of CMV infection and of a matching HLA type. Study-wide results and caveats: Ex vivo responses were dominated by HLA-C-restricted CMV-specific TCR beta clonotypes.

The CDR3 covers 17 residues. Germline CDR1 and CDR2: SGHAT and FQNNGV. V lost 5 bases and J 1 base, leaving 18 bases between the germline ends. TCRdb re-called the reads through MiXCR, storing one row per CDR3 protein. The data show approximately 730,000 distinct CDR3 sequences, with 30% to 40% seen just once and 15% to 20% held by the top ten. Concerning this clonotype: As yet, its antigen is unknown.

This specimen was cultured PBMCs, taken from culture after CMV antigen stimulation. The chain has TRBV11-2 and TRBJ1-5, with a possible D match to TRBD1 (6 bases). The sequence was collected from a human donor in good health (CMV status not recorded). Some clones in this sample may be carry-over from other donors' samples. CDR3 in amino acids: CASSPPTGEASNQPQHF. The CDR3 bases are TGTGCCAGCAGCCCACCGACAGGCGAGGCCAGCAATCAGCCCCAGCATTTT. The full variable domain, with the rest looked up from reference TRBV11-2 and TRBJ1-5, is EAGVAQSPRYKIIEKRQSVAFWCNPISGHATLYWYQQILGQGPKLLIQFQNNGVVDDSQLPKDRFSAERLKGVDSTLKIQPAKLEDSAVYLCASSPPTGEASNQPQHFGDGTRLSIL.